This TCR beta chain comes out of a study of T cell changes during pregnancy in multiple sclerosis (dated by TCRdb to about 2019). Notes on the research overall: In women with multiple sclerosis, the researchers looked at how the T cell repertoire shifted as pregnancy progressed.

The method behind the library was the immunoSEQ multiplex PCR assay. In TCRdb, the immuneACCESS table is reduced to in-frame sequences with V and J assigned. These tables do not hold every clone; where another copy was compared, an unresolved V gene accounts for under half, and the others remain unexplained. The sample table holds more than 80,000 clones, of which nearly 95% were seen once. Roughly 1.2% of the sample belongs to the ten largest clones. The germline V and J ends show losses of 3 bases and 6 bases respectively, and no gene match explains 11 bases of the junction. The CDR3 runs 16 residues from the cysteine to the phenylalanine. The entry retains the CDR3 DNA only, 48 bases that are in frame from base 1. The germline V gene provides CDR1 SNHLY and CDR2 FYNNEI. Of note for this clone: Its antigen target is currently unknown. No quality values exist for individual bases; no much larger clone is one base distant.

The input for sequencing was peripheral blood, taken in the second trimester of pregnancy. The chain is made from TRBV2 and TRBJ1-2, and 9 bases in between align with TRBD1. The TCR originated in a female donor with multiple sclerosis, enrolled in a pregnancy study. The DNA sequence is given as TGTGCCAGCAGTGAGGGAAAAGGGACAGGGAGGCATGGCTACACCTTC. Protein translation: CASSEGKGTGRHGYTF.